Listed here is a single T cell receptor (beta chain). These data belong to a study of blood T cell repertoires in COVID-19. The method was immunoSEQ multiplex PCR; TCRdb's version includes in-frame clones alone and lacks a portion of them. The table has a few hundred thousand clones, about 90% seen once; the top ten hold about 2.1%. This CDR3 comprises 12 residues. Germline CDR1 reads SGHDT; CDR2 reads YYEEEE. V dropped 6 bases and J dropped 7 bases, with 13 bases sitting between them. The gene calls are TRBV5-6 and TRBJ2-5, with D possibly matching TRBD1 (6 bases). This sequence originates from a woman aged 60-75 years with COVID-19, enrolled during active disease. The material sequenced was peripheral blood. CDR3 in DNA: TGTGCCAGCACTAGACAGGAAAGGACCCAGTACTTC. Protein: CASTRQERTQYF.